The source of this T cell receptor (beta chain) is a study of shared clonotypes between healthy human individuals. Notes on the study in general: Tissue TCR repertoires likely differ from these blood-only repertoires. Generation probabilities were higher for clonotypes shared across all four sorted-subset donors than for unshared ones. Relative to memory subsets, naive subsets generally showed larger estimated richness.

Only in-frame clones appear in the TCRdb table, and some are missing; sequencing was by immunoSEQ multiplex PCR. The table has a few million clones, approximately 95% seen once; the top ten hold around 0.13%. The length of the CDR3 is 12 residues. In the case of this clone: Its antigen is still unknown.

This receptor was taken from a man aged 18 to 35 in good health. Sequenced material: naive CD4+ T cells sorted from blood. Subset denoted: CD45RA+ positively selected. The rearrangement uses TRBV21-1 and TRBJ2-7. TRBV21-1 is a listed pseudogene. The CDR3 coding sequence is TGTGCCAGCAGCGGTTCCTGCTACGAGCAGTACTTC. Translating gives CASSGSCYEQYF.